This T cell receptor beta chain originates from a study of naive and memory T cell subsets. Germline CDR1 and CDR2: MDHEN and SYDVKM. This CDR3 region has 13 residues. V gave up 6 bases and J gave up 6 bases, with 14 bases separating them. An equimolar mix of two oligonucleotides served as the beta constant-region primer for TRBC1 and TRBC2. Nested alpha and beta constant-region primers with the SP2 primer drove four PCR rounds on ligated cDNA. TCRdb redid the calling of the UMI-ligation and nested PCR reads with MiXCR, one entry per CDR3 protein. In the table there are 95,000 to 150,000 distinct CDR3 sequences, just over 35% of which are singletons.

Sample: central memory CD4+ T cells from blood. The clonotype originates from a human donor in good health. The V and J genes are TRBV28 and TRBJ1-2; no firm D call. This CDR3 reads CASSPGPVDGYTF. DNA for the CDR3: TGTGCCAGCAGCCCCGGACCAGTAGATGGCTACACCTTC.